The entry below gives a single T cell receptor (beta chain) sequence along with its context. No antigen is known for it. This sample was included in a study of cytomegalovirus exposure and HLA in healthy donors. The primer mix had 60 Vbeta and 13 Jbeta primers. The assay was immunoSEQ multiplex PCR, and TCRdb's table has in-frame clones only and misses some. Altogether tens of thousands of clones are present, about 80% being singletons, with the ten largest covering 1.4%. These donors, healthy bone marrow donors, were studied. This CDR3 has 14 residues. The germline gives CDR1 SGHTA, CDR2 FQGNSA. Trimming cost V 2 bases and J 4 bases, with 11 bases left between them. Study-level results: Within a later analysis, the majority of CMV-associated TCR beta chains appeared HLA-restricted. The study assumed roughly uniform donor sequencing depth for presence/absence analyses.

The TCR comes from a female donor in good health and CMV-seronegative. The chain is built from TRBV7-2 and TRBJ1-2; perhaps TRBD1 as D (6 bases). The specimen sequenced was PBMCs. CDR3 DNA sequence: TGTGCCAGCAGCTTAAACAGGGCAAGCTATGGCTACACCTTC. Encoded protein: CASSLNRASYGYTF.